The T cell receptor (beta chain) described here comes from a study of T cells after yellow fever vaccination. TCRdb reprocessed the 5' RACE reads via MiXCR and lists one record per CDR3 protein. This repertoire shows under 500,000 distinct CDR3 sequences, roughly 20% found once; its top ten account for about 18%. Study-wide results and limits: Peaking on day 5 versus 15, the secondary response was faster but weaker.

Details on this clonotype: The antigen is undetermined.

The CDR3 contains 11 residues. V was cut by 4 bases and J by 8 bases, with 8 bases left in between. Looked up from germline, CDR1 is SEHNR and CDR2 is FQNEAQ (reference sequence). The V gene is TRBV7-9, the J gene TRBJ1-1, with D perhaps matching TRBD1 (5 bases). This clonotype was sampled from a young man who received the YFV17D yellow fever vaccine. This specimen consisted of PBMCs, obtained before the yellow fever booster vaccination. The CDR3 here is CASSSYREAFF. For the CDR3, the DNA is TGTGCCAGCAGCTCTTACAGGGAAGCTTTCTTT.